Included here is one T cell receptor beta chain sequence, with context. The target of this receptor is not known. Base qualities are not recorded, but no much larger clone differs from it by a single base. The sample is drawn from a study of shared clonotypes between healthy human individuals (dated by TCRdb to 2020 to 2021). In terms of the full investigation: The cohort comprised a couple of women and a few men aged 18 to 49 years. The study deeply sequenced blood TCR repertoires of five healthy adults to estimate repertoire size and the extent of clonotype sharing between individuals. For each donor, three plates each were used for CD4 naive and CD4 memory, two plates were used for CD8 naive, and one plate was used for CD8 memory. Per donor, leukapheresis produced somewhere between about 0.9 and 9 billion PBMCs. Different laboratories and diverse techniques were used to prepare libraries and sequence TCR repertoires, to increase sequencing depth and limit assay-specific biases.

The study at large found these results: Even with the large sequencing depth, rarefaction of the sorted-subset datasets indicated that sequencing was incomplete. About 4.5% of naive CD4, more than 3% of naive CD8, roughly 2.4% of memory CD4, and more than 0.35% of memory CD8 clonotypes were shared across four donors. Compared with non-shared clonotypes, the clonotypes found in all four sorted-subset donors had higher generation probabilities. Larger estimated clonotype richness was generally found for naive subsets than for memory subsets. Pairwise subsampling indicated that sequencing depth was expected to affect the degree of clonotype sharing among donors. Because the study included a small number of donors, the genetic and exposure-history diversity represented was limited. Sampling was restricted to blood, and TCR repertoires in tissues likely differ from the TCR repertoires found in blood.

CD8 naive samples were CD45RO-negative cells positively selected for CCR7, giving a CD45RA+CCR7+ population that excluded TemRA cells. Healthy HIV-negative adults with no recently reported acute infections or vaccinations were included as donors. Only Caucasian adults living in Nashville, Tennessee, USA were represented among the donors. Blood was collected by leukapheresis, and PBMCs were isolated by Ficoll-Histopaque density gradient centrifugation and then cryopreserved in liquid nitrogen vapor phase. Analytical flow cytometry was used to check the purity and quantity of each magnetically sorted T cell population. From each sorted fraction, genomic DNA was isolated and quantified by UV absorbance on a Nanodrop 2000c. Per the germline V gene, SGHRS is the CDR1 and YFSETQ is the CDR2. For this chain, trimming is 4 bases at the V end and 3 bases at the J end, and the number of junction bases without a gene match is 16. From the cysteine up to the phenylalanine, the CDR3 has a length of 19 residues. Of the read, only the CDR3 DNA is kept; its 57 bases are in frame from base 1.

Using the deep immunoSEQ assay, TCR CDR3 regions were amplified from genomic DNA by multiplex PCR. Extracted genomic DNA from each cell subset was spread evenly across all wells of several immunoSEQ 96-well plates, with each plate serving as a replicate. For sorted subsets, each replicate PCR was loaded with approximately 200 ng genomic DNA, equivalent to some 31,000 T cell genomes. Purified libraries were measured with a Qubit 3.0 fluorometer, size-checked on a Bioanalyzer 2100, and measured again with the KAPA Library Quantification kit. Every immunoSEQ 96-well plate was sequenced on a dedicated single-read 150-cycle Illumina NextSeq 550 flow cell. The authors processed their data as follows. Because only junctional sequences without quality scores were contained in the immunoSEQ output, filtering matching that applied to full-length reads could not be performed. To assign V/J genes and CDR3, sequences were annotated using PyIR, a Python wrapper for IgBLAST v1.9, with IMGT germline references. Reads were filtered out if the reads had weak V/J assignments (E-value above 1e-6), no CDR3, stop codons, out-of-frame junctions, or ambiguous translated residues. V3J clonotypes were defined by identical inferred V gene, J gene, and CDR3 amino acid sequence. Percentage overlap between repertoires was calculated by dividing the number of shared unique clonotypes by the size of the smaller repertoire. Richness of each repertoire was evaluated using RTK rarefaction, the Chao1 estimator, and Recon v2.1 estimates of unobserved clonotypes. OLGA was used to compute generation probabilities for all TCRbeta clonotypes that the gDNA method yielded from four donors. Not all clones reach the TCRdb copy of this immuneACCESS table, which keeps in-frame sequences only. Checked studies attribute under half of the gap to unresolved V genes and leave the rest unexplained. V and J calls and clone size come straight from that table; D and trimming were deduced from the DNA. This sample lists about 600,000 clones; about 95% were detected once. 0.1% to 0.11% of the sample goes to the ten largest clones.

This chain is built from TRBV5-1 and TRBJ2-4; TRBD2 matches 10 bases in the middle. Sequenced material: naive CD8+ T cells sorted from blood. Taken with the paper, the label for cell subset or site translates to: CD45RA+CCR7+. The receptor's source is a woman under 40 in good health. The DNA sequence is TGCGCCAGCAGCAGAATCGGACTAGCGGTCCCATCCTTCAAAAACATTCAGTACTTC. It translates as CASSRIGLAVPSFKNIQYF.